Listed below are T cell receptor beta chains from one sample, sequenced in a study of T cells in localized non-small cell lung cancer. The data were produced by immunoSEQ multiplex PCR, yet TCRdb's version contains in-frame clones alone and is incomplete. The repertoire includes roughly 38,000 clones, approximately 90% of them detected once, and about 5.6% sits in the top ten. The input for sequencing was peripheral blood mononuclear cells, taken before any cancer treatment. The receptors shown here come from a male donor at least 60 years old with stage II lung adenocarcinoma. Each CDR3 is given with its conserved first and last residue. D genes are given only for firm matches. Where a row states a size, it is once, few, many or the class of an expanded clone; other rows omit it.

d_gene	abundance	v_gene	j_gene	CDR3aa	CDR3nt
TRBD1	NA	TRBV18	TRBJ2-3	CASSPRQGDHTQYF	TGTGCCAGCTCACCCCGACAGGGGGACCATACGCAGTATTTT
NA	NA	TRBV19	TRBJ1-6	CASSRRTEDSPLHF	TGTGCCAGTTCTCGAAGGACAGAAGATTCACCCCTCCACTTT
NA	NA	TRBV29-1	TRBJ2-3	CSVEDPPTDTQYF	TGCAGCGTTGAAGACCCCCCCACGGATACGCAGTATTTT
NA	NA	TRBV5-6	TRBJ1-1	CASSLWGNTEAFF	TGTGCCAGCAGCCTTTGGGGAAACACTGAAGCTTTCTTT
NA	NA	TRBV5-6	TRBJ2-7	CASSLVGGTYEQYF	TGTGCCAGCAGCTTGGTCGGGGGCACCTACGAGCAGTACTTC
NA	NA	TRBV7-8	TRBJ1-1	CASSSIYLGTEAFF	TGTGCCAGCAGCTCGATATACCTAGGAACTGAAGCTTTCTTT
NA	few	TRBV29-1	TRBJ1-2	CSVEEGREGYTF	TGCAGCGTTGAAGAGGGGAGAGAGGGCTACACCTTC
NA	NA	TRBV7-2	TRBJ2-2	CASSLVRDSGELFF	TGTGCCAGCAGCTTAGTGAGGGATAGCGGGGAGCTGTTTTTT
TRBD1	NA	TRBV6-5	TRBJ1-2	CASSYSTRGGGYTF	TGTGCCAGCAGTTACTCGACCAGGGGGGGTGGCTACACCTTC
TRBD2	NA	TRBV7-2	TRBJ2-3	CASSLVAGDRTDTQYF	TGTGCCAGCAGCTTAGTAGCGGGAGACCGCACAGATACGCAGTATTTT
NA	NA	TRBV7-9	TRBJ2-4	CASSTTQGLSSPSIYF	TGTGCCAGCAGCACGACGCAGGGGCTGTCTTCCCCAAGCATTTACTTC
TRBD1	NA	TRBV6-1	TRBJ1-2	CASSDGTALGYTF	TGTGCCAGCAGTGATGGGACAGCGTTGGGCTACACCTTC
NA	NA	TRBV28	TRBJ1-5	CASNSGTLGDQPQHF	TGTGCCAGCAACTCCGGGACATTAGGGGATCAGCCCCAGCATTTT
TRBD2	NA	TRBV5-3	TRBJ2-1	CARSKAGEWDEQFF	TGTGCCAGAAGCAAAGCGGGGGAATGGGATGAGCAGTTCTTC
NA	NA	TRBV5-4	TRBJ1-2	CASSSVGGRWSYTF	TGTGCCAGCAGCTCGGTAGGGGGACGGTGGAGCTACACCTTC
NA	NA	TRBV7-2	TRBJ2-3	CASSVGDTQYF	TGTGCCAGCAGCGTCGGAGATACGCAGTATTTT
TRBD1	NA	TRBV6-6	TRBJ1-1	CASLQQGLGTEAFF	TGTGCCAGCTTACAACAGGGGTTGGGCACTGAAGCTTTCTTT
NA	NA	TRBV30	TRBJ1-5	CAWGQNSNQPQHF	TGTGCCTGGGGACAGAATAGCAATCAGCCCCAGCATTTT
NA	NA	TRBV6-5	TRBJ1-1	CATLNRVAEAFF	TGTGCCACCCTCAACAGGGTCGCTGAAGCTTTCTTT
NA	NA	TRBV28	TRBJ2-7	CASSISYEQYF	TGTGCCAGCAGTATCTCCTACGAGCAGTACTTC
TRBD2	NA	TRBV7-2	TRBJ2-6	CASSLAGTRGANVLTF	TGTGCCAGCAGCTTAGCGGGGACTAGGGGGGCCAACGTCCTGACTTTC
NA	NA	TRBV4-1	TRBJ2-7	CASSQDLWKIYEQYF	TGCGCCAGCAGCCAAGATTTGTGGAAGATCTACGAGCAGTACTTC
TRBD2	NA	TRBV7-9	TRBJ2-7	CASSSIRGDRNEQYF	TGTGCCAGCAGCTCGATCCGGGGGGACCGGAACGAGCAGTACTTC
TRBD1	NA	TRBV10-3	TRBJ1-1	CAIRDRGTEAFF	TGTGCCATCAGGGACAGGGGGACTGAAGCTTTCTTT
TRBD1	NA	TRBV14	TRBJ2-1	CASSQGGQGGPVHKGEQFF	TGTGCCAGCAGCCAAGGTGGACAGGGAGGACCGGTTCACAAGGGTGAGCAGTTCTTC
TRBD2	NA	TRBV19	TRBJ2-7	CASSISGGYSYEQYF	TGTGCCAGTAGTATTTCGGGAGGGTACTCCTACGAGCAGTACTTC
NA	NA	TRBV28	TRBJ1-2	CASTPGTIANYGYTF	TGTGCCAGCACCCCCGGGACTATAGCTAACTATGGCTACACCTTC
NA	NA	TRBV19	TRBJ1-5	CASSEQGRAQPQHF	TGTGCCAGTAGTGAACAGGGTCGTGCTCAGCCCCAGCATTTT
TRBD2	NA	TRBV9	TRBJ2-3	CASSVTSGRENTQYF	TGTGCCAGCAGCGTAACTAGCGGGAGAGAAAATACGCAGTATTTT
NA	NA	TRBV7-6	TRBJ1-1	CASSLTSGGYTEAFF	TGTGCCAGCAGCTTAACTTCCGGCGGGTACACTGAAGCTTTCTTT
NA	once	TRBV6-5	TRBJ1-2	CASSGRAYGYTF	TGTGCCAGCAGCGGACGGGCCTATGGCTACACCTTC
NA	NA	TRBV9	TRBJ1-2	CARLLFWGGDGYTF	TGTGCCAGACTGCTTTTTTGGGGAGGCGATGGCTACACCTTC
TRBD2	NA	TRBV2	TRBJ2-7	CASSVSGSFREQYF	TGTGCCAGCAGTGTCAGCGGGAGCTTTAGGGAGCAGTACTTC
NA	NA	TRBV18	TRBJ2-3	CASSLGRGDTQYF	TGTGCCAGCTCACTCGGACGGGGAGACACGCAGTATTTT
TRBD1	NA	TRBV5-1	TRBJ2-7	CASRPGTGGAEQYF	TGCGCCAGCAGGCCCGGGACAGGGGGCGCCGAGCAGTACTTC
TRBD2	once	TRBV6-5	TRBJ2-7	CASRRPGLQSYEQYF	TGTGCCAGCAGAAGACCGGGACTACAATCCTACGAGCAGTACTTC
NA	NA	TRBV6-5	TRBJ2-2	CASSPSGNTGELFF	TGTGCCAGCAGCCCATCAGGGAACACCGGGGAGCTGTTTTTT
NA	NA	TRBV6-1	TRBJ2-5	CASRFGTQYF	TGTGCCAGCAGATTTGGGACCCAGTACTTC
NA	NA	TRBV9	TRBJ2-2	CASSVVRGRLFF	TGTGCCAGCAGCGTAGTCAGGGGTAGGCTGTTTTTT
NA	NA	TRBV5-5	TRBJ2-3	CASSLGDPTDTQYF	TGTGCCAGCAGCTTGGGGGACCCCACAGATACGCAGTATTTT
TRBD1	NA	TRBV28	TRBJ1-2	CASSSTGGTNYGYTF	TGTGCCAGCAGTTCCACAGGGGGAACTAACTATGGCTACACCTTC
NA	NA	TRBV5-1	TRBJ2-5	CASSLDLRETQYF	TGCGCCAGCAGCTTAGATTTACGTGAGACCCAGTACTTC
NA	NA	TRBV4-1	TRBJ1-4	CASSQGNGGNEKLFF	TGCGCCAGCAGCCAGGGCAACGGGGGTAATGAAAAACTGTTTTTT
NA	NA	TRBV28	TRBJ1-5	CAIQQGGQQPQHF	TGTGCCATCCAACAGGGAGGGCAACAGCCCCAGCATTTT
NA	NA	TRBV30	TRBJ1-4	CAWSAGSEKLFF	TGTGCCTGGAGTGCAGGGAGTGAAAAACTGTTTTTT
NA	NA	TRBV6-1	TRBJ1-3	CASTDNYLANTIYF	TGTGCCAGCACCGACAACTACTTGGCGAACACCATATATTTT
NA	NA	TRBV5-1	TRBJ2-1	CASSQTVPGARNEQFF	TGCGCCAGCAGCCAGACCGTTCCGGGGGCGCGGAATGAGCAGTTCTTC
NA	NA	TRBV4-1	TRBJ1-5	CASSPLDGRDQPQHF	TGCGCCAGCAGCCCGCTGGACGGGCGAGATCAGCCCCAGCATTTT
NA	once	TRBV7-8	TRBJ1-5	CASSLEAPGIINNQPQHF	TGTGCCAGCAGCTTAGAGGCACCAGGGATCATAAACAATCAGCCCCAGCATTTT
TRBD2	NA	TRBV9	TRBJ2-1	CASSPSGRINNEQFF	TGTGCCAGCAGCCCTAGCGGGAGAATCAACAATGAGCAGTTCTTC
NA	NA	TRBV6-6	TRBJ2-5	CASSYSAERTQYF	TGTGCCAGCAGTTACTCCGCCGAGAGGACCCAGTACTTC
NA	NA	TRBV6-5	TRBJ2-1	CASSYFPSSDEQFF	TGTGCCAGCAGTTACTTTCCTAGCAGCGATGAGCAGTTCTTC
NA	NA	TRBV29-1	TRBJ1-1	CSAEQGLNTEAFF	TGCAGCGCCGAGCAGGGGCTGAACACTGAAGCTTTCTTT
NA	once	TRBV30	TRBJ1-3	CAWSLMDGVTSGNTIYF	TGTGCCTGGAGTTTAATGGACGGAGTTACCTCTGGAAACACCATATATTTT
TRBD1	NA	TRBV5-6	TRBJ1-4	CASSSPTGEGEKLFF	TGTGCCAGCAGCTCACCGACAGGGGAAGGTGAAAAACTGTTTTTT
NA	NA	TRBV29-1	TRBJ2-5	CSVGPEGETQYF	TGCAGCGTTGGCCCCGAGGGGGAGACCCAGTACTTC
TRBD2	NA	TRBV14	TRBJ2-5	CASSHRTSPETQYF	TGTGCCAGCAGCCACCGGACTAGCCCGGAGACCCAGTACTTC
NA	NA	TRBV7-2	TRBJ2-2	CASSSRRPPGELFF	TGTGCCAGCAGCTCAAGGCGGCCCCCCGGGGAGCTGTTTTTT
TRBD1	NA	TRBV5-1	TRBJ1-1	CASSSDGTGELEAFF	TGCGCCAGCAGCTCGGACGGGACAGGGGAGTTGGAGGCTTTCTTT
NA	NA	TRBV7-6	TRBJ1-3	CASSPGHLSSGNTIYF	TGTGCCAGCAGTCCTGGACACCTCAGCTCTGGAAACACCATATATTTT